This TCR beta chain was recorded in a study of blood T cell repertoires in COVID-19 (dated by TCRdb to the early 2020s). A note on the overall study: Samples from collaborators originated in the United States, Italy and Spain and spanned both the acute and convalescent phases of COVID-19. The samples were drawn from two sources: the first 160 participants of the ongoing ImmuneRACE study, and over 950 subjects contributed by 6 global collaborators. The prospective study material was composed of cDNA or gDNA derived from T cells, B-cell-depleted T cells, or PBMCs. Where HLA class I and class II types were available, the types were taken from metadata supplied by the sample provider, not from assay-based typing. The dataset comprised deeply sampled blood TCRbeta repertoires from subjects exposed to, actively infected with, or recovered from COVID-19. The repertoires were released in a freely available public database meant as a resource for research on the immune response to SARS-CoV-2. Nearly every sample came with metadata listing a de-identified subject ID, COVID-19 status, age in years and sex. The study at large found these results: The amount of clinical and demographic metadata varied by source and participant and was provided uncurated.

TCRbeta CDR3 regions were amplified from genomic DNA using the immunoSEQ Assay, a bias-controlled multiplex PCR. Per the authors' processing: Within the assay, amplification of reference gene primers was used to estimate how many nucleated cells each sample contained. Sequence reads were collapsed and filtered to measure the absolute abundance of every unique TCRbeta CDR3 rearrangement. Productive Simpson clonality was computed per sample as the square root of Simpson's diversity index over productive rearrangements. TCRdb obtained this table from immuneACCESS and retained in-frame rearrangements with V and J assigned. These tables miss some clones; where compared with another copy, unresolved V genes account for less than half of the shortfall, and the remainder is unexplained. V, J and clone size are those of that table, while D and trimming were read from the DNA. Present in this sample are 70,000 or so clones, roughly 87% of which were seen just once. The biggest ten clones account for under 3% of the sample.

Note on this clone: This clone's antigen is unknown. No much larger clone exists at a distance of one base, and base qualities are not known.

Collaborating institutions collected whole blood in K2EDTA tubes following their own protocols. For TCRbeta analysis, collaborators shipped samples in one of three forms: frozen whole blood, isolated PBMCs, or DNA extracted from either of those sample types. The CDR3 covers 19 residues, taking in both the cysteine and the phenylalanine. CDR3 DNA is the only sequence kept; it has 57 bases, read in frame from the first base. Here V drops 1 base and J drops 1 base, and the junction holds 14 bases not matched to any gene. The germline V gene (reference sequence) sets CDR1 to LGHDT and CDR2 to YNNKEL. The sequence links TRBV3-1 (or the pseudogene TRBV3-2) to TRBJ1-2; 8 junctional bases match TRBD1. The sequenced material came from peripheral blood. This clonotype was obtained from a man older than 75 with acute or convalescent COVID-19. The nucleotide sequence reads as follows: TGTGCCAGCAGCCAAGTCCGCCTCGGGACAGGTGTCGTTAACTATGGCTACACCTTC. It specifies CASSQVRLGTGVVNYGYTF.